This passage covers 24 T cell receptor beta chains from one sample sequenced in a study of blood T cell repertoires in COVID-19. The method was immunoSEQ multiplex PCR; TCRdb's version includes in-frame clones alone and lacks a portion of them. The sample holds around 200,000 clones, about 87% seen once. The sequencing input was PBMCs or T cells enriched from blood (not recorded which). The receptor set was obtained from a woman aged 25 to 39 who had recovered from COVID-19.

The chain couples TRBV27 to TRBJ2-2; 12 positions match TRBD2. CDR3 size: 16 residues. After removal of 4 bases from V and 6 bases from J, the junction contained 6 bases not matched to a gene. Germline V gene data show CDR1 as MNHEY and CDR2 as SMNVEV (reference sequence). CDR3 nucleotides: TGTGCCAGCAGTTCCATATCTAGCGGGGGGGCCGGGGAGCTGTTTTTT. Encoded protein: CASSSISSGGAGELFF.

The chain has TRBV6-4 and TRBJ2-3, with D perhaps TRBD2 (5 bases). Germline values: CDR1 MRHNA, CDR2 SNTAGT. The CDR3 extends over 14 amino acids. Trimming removed 6 bases at V and 2 bases at J, with 12 bases between. The CDR3 DNA is TGTGCCAGCAGCGCGAGCGGATTCACAGATACGCAGTATTTT. The encoded protein is CASSASGFTDTQYF.

The chain employs TRBV7-9 and TRBJ2-3; D is unclear. V lost 10 bases to trimming and J lost 0 bases, with 8 bases between them. In germline, CDR1 is SEHNR, CDR2 FQNEAQ (reference sequence). This CDR3 contains 12 residues. This chain's CDR3 is CAIPLSTDTQYF. The DNA of the CDR3 is TGTGCCATCCCCCTTAGCACAGATACGCAGTATTTT. Drawing the rest from reference TRBV7-9 and TRBJ2-3, the complete variable domain is DTGVSQNPRHKITKRGQNVTFRCDPISEHNRLYWYRQTLGQGPEFLTYFQNEAQLEKSRLLSDRFSAERPKGSFSTLEIQRTEQGDSAMYLCAIPLSTDTQYFGPGTRLTVL.

CDR3 sequence reads: CASSPRTGPNYGYTF. For the CDR3, the DNA is TGTGCCAGCAGCCCACGGACAGGACCTAACTATGGCTACACCTTC. The J gene is TRBJ1-2, the V gene TRBV7-6; 7 nucleotides match TRBD1. This CDR3 contains 15 residues. From germline, CDR1 is SGHVS and CDR2 FNYEAQ. The V gene end was trimmed by 5 bases and the J gene end by 0 bases; junction bases not matched to a gene: 6.

J is TRBJ2-5 and V is TRBV27, with TRBD1 matching over 7 bases. Germline CDR1 and CDR2: MNHEY and SMNVEV (reference sequence). The J segment lost 5 bases and the V segment lost 6 bases, leaving 9 bases of the junction unmatched. There are 14 residues in the CDR3. This CDR3 reads CASSPGTAVETQYF. The CDR3 DNA is TGTGCCAGCAGCCCTGGGACAGCCGTTGAGACCCAGTACTTC.

This clone was detected only a few times. The rearrangement joins TRBV7-3 to TRBJ1-5; the D is unclear. CDR1 SGHTA and CDR2 FQGTGA come from the germline V gene. The CDR3 covers 12 residues. Trimming removed 1 base from V and 6 bases from J, with 4 bases in between. The DNA for the CDR3 is TGTGCCAGCAGCTTAAACGGTCAGCCCCAGCATTTT. Translation: CASSLNGQPQHF.

The V gene is TRBV19, the J gene TRBJ1-3; maybe TRBD1 (6 bases). Germline V gene sequence: CDR1 LNHDA, CDR2 SQIVND (reference sequence). The CDR3 is 14 amino acids. The ends were cut back, 3 bases at V and 5 bases at J, with 11 bases in the middle. CDR3 sequence (DNA): TGTGCCAGTAGTATGCAGGGGCCGCGAAACACCATATATTTT. Translating it yields CASSMQGPRNTIYF. Looking up the rest from reference TRBV19 and TRBJ1-3 gives the full variable domain: DGGITQSPKYLFRKEGQNVTLSCEQNLNHDAMYWYRQDPGQGLRLIYYSQIVNDFQKGDIAEGYSVSREKKESFPLTVTSAQKNPTAFYLCASSMQGPRNTIYFGEGSWLTVV.

This sequence joins TRBV6-1 and TRBJ1-1, with D unresolved. Per the germline V gene, CDR1 is MNHNS and CDR2 is SASEGT. The CDR3 loop spans 13 amino acids. Between the trimmed V and J ends, which lost 10 bases and 9 bases, there was a span of 21 bases. CDR3 nucleotides: TGTGCCACCGAGGAGTCTTGGTCGGAAAAAGCTTTCTTT. This encodes CATEESWSEKAFF.

This chain connects TRBV7-9 to TRBJ2-1; D might be TRBD1 (6 bases). The V end was cut by 5 bases, the J end by 2 bases, with 19 bases between. Germline V gene lookup returns CDR1 SEHNR and CDR2 FQNEAQ (reference sequence). CDR3 size: 17 residues. In DNA form, the CDR3 reads TGTGCCAGCAGCCCCCCTCACAGGGCCCAGACCTACAATGAGCAGTTCTTC. Translated, it gives CASSPPHRAQTYNEQFF.

The chain employs TRBV5-1 and TRBJ1-2; 8 nucleotides line up with TRBD1. CDR3 length: 16 amino acids. Germline CDR1 reads SGHRS; CDR2 reads YFSETQ. Trimming took 1 base from V and 3 from J; bases not matched to a gene: 8. CDR3 sequence (DNA): TGCGCCAGCAGCTTGACCCGGACAGGGAAAGACTATGGCTACACCTTC. This translates into CASSLTRTGKDYGYTF.

This chain joins TRBV5-5 and TRBJ2-1; 11 bases map to TRBD1. Germline values: CDR1 SGHKS, CDR2 YYEKEE (reference sequence). The CDR3 contains 15 residues. With 5 bases clipped from V and 4 bases from J, the junction kept 5 bases outside the gene matches. CDR3 region: CASSPGTGGYNEQFF. The CDR3 DNA reads TGTGCCAGCAGTCCCGGGACAGGGGGTTACAATGAGCAGTTCTTC.

This clone was detected only once. One end of the junction does not line up with germline, which may come from a read error. The chain joins TRBV7-7 to TRBJ2-5, with TRBD2 matching over 9 bases. The CDR3 runs to 15 residues. The germline V gene has CDR1 SSHAT and CDR2 FNYEAQ (reference sequence). In DNA form, the CDR3 reads TGTGCTAGCAGCCCTACCATAGCGGGGGCAGAGACCCAGTACTTC. Protein product: CASSPTIAGAETQYF.

The chain couples TRBV9 to TRBJ1-5; D ambiguous. Germline CDR1 is SGDLS and CDR2 is YYNGEE. The CDR3 runs 14 residues. V gave up 0 bases and J gave up 6 bases, with 10 bases separating them. The chain's CDR3 is CASSVGREGQPQHF. The CDR3 region has the DNA TGTGCCAGCAGCGTAGGGAGGGAGGGTCAGCCCCAGCATTTT.

The chain joins TRBV5-1 to TRBJ2-1, with a possible D match to TRBD1 (6 bases). The CDR3 has 16 amino acids. The V end was cut by 5 bases, the J end by 4 bases, with 19 bases between. Per the germline V gene, CDR1 is SGHRS and CDR2 is YFSETQ. Here the CDR3 DNA reads TGCGCCAGCAGGAACTCACAGGGTTCCACTTACAATGAGCAGTTCTTC. It specifies CASRNSQGSTYNEQFF.

CDR3 in amino acids: CASSSSTPAGVTYEQYF. The CDR3 DNA reads as TGTGCCAGCAGTTCATCCACACCAGCGGGGGTAACCTACGAGCAGTACTTC. V and J are TRBV7-2 and TRBJ2-7, with 8 bases identical to TRBD2. The germline gives CDR1 SGHTA, CDR2 FQGNSA. V lost 6 bases and J lost 2; bases outside the gene matches: 15. CDR3 length: 17 residues. Using reference TRBV7-2 and TRBJ2-7 for the parts outside the CDR3, the full variable domain is GAGVSQSPSNKVTEKGKDVELRCDPISGHTALYWYRQSLGQGLEFLIYFQGNSAPDKSGLPSDRFSAERTGGSVSTLTIQRTQQEDSAVYLCASSSSTPAGVTYEQYFGPGTRLTVT.

The rearrangement uses TRBV7-2 and TRBJ2-1; D is uncertain. Germline CDR1 reads SGHTA; CDR2 reads FQGNSA. The CDR3 sequence is 16 residues long. Trimming took off 1 base at V and 0 bases at J, with 10 bases between the two ends. For the CDR3, the DNA is TGTGCCAGCAGCTTAGTTGCCGAGCCCTCCTACAATGAGCAGTTCTTC. It specifies CASSLVAEPSYNEQFF.

The chain couples TRBV6-2 or TRBV6-3 to TRBJ1-5, with D maybe TRBD1 (6 bases). In germline, CDR1 is MNHEY, CDR2 SVGEGT. CDR3 length: 13 amino acids. Between the trimmed V and J ends, which lost 5 bases and 7 bases, there was a span of 12 bases. The CDR3 nucleotides read TGTGCCAGCAGTCGACAGGAAGGGCAGCCCCAGCATTTT. Its protein product is CASSRQEGQPQHF.

The rearrangement links TRBV6-2 or TRBV6-3 to TRBJ2-1; the D is unclear. With 2 bases removed from V and 5 bases from J, the gap between germline ends came to 4 bases. The CDR3 loop spans 12 amino acids. Per germline, CDR1 MNHEY and CDR2 SVGEGT. CDR3 DNA sequence: TGTGCCAGCAGTTACCGGGACAATGAGCAGTTCTTC. As protein: CASSYRDNEQFF.

CDR3 DNA: TGCGCCAGCAGCTTCCATTTCCGGGAACAGGGATCCGAGCAGTACTTC. Amino acid sequence: CASSFHFREQGSEQYF. V and J are TRBV5-1 and TRBJ2-7, with D maybe TRBD1 (6 bases). Germline V gene sequence: CDR1 SGHRS, CDR2 YFSETQ. With 2 bases removed from V and 6 bases from J, the gap between germline ends came to 21 bases. The CDR3 covers 16 residues.

V and J are TRBV7-3 and TRBJ2-3; D unclear. The germline V and J ends were trimmed by 2 bases and 2 bases, with 8 bases remaining between them. The CDR3 length is 14 residues. Germline V lookup: CDR1 SGHTA, CDR2 FQGTGA. The CDR3 sequence is CASSLAVTTDTQYF. In nucleotides, the CDR3 is TGTGCCAGCAGCTTAGCGGTGACCACAGATACGCAGTATTTT.

This rearrangement joins TRBV11-2 to TRBJ2-5; the match to TRBD1 covers 7 bases. The CDR3 totals 14 residues. Germline trimming cut 5 bases from V and 4 bases from J; bases unmatched to any gene: 7. The V gene's germline CDR1 is SGHAT and CDR2 FQNNGV. CDR3 coding DNA: TGTGCCAGCAGCGAACCGACAGGGAGAGAGACCCAGTACTTC. Its translation is CASSEPTGRETQYF.

This clone was detected only a few times. The J gene is TRBJ2-1, the V gene TRBV7-2; 7 bases match TRBD2. The CDR3 is made up of 17 amino acids. The V segment lost 5 bases and the J segment 5 bases; nucleotides outside the gene matches: 15. CDR1 and CDR2 (germline): SGHTA, FQGNSA. As DNA, the CDR3 is TGTGCCAGCAGCATCCGAAACGCGGCGGGGGTGGACAATGAGCAGTTCTTC. Amino acid sequence: CASSIRNAAGVDNEQFF.

The genes are TRBV27 and TRBJ1-1; TRBD1 is a possible D gene (6 bases). The CDR3 length is 13 residues. Trimming took 5 bases from V and 6 from J, leaving 13 bases between them. The germline gives CDR1 MNHEY, CDR2 SMNVEV (reference sequence). The CDR3 here is CASSPFGGAEAFF. For the CDR3, the DNA is TGTGCCAGCAGTCCCTTTGGGGGCGCTGAAGCTTTCTTT.

For the CDR3, the DNA is TGTGCCAGCAGCTTAGCTCAGGGAAGGGGTACGGTTAATTCACCCCTCCACTTT. Residues: CASSLAQGRGTVNSPLHF. The gene calls are TRBV7-9 and TRBJ1-6; perhaps TRBD1 as D (5 bases). This CDR3 region has 18 residues. CDR1 SEHNR and CDR2 FQNEAQ come from the germline V gene (reference sequence). V was cut by 0 bases and J by 6 bases, with 18 bases left in between.